The sequence of this T cell receptor beta chain was determined in a study of response to subunit inactivated influenza vaccine. TCRdb reanalysed the RT-PCR reads using MiXCR and keeps one entry per CDR3 protein. The repertoire consists of around 850,000 distinct CDR3 sequences, with less than 20% occurring once and the leading ten covering roughly 10%. This CDR3 is built from 13 residues. The germline V gene has CDR1 MNHEY and CDR2 SMNVEV (reference sequence). V shed 3 bases and J shed 3 bases, with 9 bases lying between them. Only a few counts were recorded for this clonotype. V gene TRBV27 combines with J gene TRBJ2-7; D unclear. Sequencing was performed on PBMCs from blood, taken more than 4 days after vaccination. The sequence came from a man aged 50 to 60 who received an inactivated influenza vaccine. In nucleotides, the CDR3 is TGTGCCAGCAGTTTGTCCACTCTCTACGAGCAGTACTTC. Its translation is CASSLSTLYEQYF.